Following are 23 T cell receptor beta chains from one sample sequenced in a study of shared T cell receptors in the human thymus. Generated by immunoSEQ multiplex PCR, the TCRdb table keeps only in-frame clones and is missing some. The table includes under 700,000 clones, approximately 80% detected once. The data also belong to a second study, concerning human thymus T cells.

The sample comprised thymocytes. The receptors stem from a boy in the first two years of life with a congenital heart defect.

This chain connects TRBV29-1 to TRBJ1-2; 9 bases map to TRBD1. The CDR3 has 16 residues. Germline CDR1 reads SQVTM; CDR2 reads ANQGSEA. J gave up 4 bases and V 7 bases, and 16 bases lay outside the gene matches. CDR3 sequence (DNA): TGCAGCGCCTCCGGGACAGGGCCAGGAGGGGCCTATGGCTACACCTTC. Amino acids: CSASGTGPGGAYGYTF.

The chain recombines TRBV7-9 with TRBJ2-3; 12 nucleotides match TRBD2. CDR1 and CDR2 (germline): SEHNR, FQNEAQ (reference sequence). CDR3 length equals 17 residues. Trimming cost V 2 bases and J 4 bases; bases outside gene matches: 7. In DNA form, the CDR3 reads TGTGCCAGCAGCTTAACACAGACTAGCGGGAGCGCAGATACGCAGTATTTT. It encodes CASSLTQTSGSADTQYF.

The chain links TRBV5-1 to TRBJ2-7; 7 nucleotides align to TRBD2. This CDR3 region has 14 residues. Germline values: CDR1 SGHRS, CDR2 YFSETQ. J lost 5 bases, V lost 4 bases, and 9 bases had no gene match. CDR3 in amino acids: CASSPGGGGHEQYF. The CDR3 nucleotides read TGCGCCAGCAGCCCAGGCGGGGGTGGACACGAGCAGTACTTC. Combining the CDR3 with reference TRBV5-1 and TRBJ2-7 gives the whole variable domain KAGVTQTPRYLIKTRGQQVTLSCSPISGHRSVSWYQQTPGQGLQFLFEYFSETQRNKGNFPGRFSGRQFSNSRSEMNVSTLELGDSALYLCASSPGGGGHEQYFGPGTRLTVT.

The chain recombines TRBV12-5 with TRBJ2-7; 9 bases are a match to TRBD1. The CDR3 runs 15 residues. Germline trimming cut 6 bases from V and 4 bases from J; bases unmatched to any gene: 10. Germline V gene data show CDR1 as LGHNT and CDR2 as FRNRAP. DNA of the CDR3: TGTGCTAGTGGCCGGGACAGGGCTTTGGGGTACGAGCAGTACTTC. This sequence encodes CASGRDRALGYEQYF.

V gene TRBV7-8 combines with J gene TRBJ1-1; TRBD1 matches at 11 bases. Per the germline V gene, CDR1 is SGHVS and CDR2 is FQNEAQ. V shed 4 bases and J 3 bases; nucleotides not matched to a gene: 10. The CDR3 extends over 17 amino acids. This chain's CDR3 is CASSCRAWDRGDTEAFF. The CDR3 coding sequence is TGTGCCAGCAGCTGCCGGGCCTGGGACAGGGGGGACACTGAAGCTTTCTTT. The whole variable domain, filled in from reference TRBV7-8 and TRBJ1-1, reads GAGVSQSPRYKVAKRGQDVALRCDPISGHVSLFWYQQALGQGPEFLTYFQNEAQLDKSGLPSDRFFAERPEGSVSTLKIQRTQQEDSAVYLCASSCRAWDRGDTEAFFGQGTRLTVV.

In DNA, the CDR3 is TGTGCCAGCAAGGGGCAGCTCTATGGCTACACCTTC. It codes for CASKGQLYGYTF. J is TRBJ1-2 and V is TRBV6-6; perhaps TRBD1 as D (5 bases). The CDR3 consists of 12 residues. V lost 7 bases, J lost 4 bases, and 10 bases lay in between. Germline V gene lookup returns CDR1 MNHNY and CDR2 SVGAGI (reference sequence).

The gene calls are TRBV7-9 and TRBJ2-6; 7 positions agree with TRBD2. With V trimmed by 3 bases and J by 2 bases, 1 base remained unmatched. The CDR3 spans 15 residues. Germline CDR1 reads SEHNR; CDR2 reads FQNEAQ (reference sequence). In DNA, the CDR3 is TGTGCCAGCAGCTTTGGGGGGGCTGGGGCCAACGTCCTGACTTTC. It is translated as CASSFGGAGANVLTF.

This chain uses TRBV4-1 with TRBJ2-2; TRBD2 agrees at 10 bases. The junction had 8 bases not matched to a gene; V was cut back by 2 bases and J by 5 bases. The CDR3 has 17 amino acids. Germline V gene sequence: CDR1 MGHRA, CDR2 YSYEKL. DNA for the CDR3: TGCGCCAGCAGCCAAAGAGTAGCGGGAGGAGGGACCGGGGAGCTGTTTTTT. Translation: CASSQRVAGGGTGELFF.

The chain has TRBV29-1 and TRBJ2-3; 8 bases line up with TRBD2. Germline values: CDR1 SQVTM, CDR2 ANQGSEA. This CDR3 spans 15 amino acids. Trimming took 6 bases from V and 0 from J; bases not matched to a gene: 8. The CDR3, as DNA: TGCAGCGTCGCTACTAGCGGATCTAGCACAGATACGCAGTATTTT. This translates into CSVATSGSSTDTQYF.

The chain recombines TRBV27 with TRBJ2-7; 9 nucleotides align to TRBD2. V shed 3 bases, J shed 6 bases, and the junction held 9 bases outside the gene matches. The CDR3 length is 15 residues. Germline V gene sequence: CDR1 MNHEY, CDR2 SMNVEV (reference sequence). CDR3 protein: CASSFLREGLGEQYF. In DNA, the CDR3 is TGTGCCAGCAGTTTTTTGCGGGAGGGCCTAGGCGAGCAGTACTTC.

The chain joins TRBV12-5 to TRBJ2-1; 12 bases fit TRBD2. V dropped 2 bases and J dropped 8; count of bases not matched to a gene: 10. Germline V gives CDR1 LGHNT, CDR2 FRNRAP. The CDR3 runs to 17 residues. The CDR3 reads CASGLSSLAGGPDEQFF. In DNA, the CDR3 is TGTGCTAGTGGTTTGAGTTCCCTAGCGGGAGGGCCCGATGAGCAGTTCTTC.

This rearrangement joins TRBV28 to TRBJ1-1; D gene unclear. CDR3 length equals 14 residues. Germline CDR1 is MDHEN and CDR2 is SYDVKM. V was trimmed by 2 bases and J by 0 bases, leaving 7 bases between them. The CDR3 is CASSLMAVNTEAFF. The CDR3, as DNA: TGTGCCAGCAGTTTAATGGCTGTGAACACTGAAGCTTTCTTT.

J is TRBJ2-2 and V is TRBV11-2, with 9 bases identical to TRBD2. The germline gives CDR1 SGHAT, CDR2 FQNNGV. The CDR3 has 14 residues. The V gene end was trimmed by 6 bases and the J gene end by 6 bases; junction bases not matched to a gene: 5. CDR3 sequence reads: CASRASGNAGELFF. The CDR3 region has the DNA TGTGCCAGCAGGGCTAGCGGGAATGCCGGGGAGCTGTTTTTT.

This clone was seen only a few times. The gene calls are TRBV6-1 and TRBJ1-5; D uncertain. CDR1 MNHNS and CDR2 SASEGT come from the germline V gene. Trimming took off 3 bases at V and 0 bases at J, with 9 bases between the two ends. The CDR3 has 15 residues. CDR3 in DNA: TGTGCCAGCAGTGACACAGCTGATAGCAATCAGCCCCAGCATTTT. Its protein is CASSDTADSNQPQHF.

The CDR3 region has the DNA TGTGCCAGCAGCTTCACCGGGACAGGGGACCTTCATACGCAGTATTTT. It translates to CASSFTGTGDLHTQYF. The chain is built from TRBV11-3 and TRBJ2-3; 10 nucleotides align to TRBD1. Looked up from germline, CDR1 is SGHNT and CDR2 is YENEEA. V trimming: 3 bases; J trimming: 7 bases; junction bases outside the gene matches: 10. This CDR3 has 16 residues. The whole variable domain, remainder taken from reference TRBV11-3 and TRBJ2-3, is EAGVVQSPRYKIIEKKQPVAFWCNPISGHNTLYWYLQNLGQGPELLIRYENEEAVDDSQLPKDRFSAERLKGVDSTLKIQPAELGDSAVYLCASSFTGTGDLHTQYFGPGTRLTVL.

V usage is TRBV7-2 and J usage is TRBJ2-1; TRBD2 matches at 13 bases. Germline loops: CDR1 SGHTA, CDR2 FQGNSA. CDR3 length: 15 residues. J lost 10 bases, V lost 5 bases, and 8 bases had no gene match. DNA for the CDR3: TGTGCCAGCAGCCTACTAGCGGGAGGGCTCGGGGAGCAGTTCTTC. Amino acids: CASSLLAGGLGEQFF.

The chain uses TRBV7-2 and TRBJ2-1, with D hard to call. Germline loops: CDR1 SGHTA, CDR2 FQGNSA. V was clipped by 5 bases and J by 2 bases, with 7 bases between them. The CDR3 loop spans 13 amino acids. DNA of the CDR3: TGTGCCAGCAGCAGGCAGGCCTACAATGAGCAGTTCTTC. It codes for CASSRQAYNEQFF.

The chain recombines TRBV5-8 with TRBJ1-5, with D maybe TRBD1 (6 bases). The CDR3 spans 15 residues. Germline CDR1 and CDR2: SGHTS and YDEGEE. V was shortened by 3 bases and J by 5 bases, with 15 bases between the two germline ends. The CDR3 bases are TGTGCCAGCAGCTCCCTGACAGGCTCGGATCAGCCCCAGCATTTT. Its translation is CASSSLTGSDQPQHF.

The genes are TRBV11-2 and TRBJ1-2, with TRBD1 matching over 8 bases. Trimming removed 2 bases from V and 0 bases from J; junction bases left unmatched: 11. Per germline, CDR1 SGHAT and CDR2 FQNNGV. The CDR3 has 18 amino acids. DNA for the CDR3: TGTGCCAGCAGCTTACCGGCCGGGGACAGGATCGCTAACTATGGCTACACCTTC. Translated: CASSLPAGDRIANYGYTF.

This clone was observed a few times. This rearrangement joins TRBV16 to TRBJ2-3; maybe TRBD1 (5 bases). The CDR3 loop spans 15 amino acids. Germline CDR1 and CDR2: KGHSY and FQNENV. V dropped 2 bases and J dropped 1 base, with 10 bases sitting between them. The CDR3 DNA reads TGTGCCAGCAGCCAACAGCAGGGTGGCACAGATACGCAGTATTTT. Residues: CASSQQQGGTDTQYF.

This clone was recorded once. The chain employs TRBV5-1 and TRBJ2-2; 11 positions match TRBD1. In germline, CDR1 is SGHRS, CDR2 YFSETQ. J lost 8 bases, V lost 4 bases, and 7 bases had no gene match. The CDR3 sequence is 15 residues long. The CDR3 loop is CASSKDRGHDGELFF. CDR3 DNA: TGCGCCAGCAGCAAGGACAGGGGGCACGATGGGGAGCTGTTTTTT.

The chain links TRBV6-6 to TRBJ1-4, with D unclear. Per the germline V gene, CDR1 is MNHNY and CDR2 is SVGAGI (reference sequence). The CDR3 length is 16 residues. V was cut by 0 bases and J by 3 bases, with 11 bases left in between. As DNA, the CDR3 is TGTGCCAGCAGTTACTCCACAACACAATCTAATGAAAAACTGTTTTTT. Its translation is CASSYSTTQSNEKLFF.

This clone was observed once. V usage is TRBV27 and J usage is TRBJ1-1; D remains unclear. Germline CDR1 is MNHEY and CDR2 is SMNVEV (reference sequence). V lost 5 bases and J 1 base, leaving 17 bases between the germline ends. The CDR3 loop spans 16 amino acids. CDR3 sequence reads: CASSVTPKEENTEAFF. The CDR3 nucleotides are TGTGCCAGCAGTGTCACTCCGAAGGAGGAGAACACTGAAGCTTTCTTT.